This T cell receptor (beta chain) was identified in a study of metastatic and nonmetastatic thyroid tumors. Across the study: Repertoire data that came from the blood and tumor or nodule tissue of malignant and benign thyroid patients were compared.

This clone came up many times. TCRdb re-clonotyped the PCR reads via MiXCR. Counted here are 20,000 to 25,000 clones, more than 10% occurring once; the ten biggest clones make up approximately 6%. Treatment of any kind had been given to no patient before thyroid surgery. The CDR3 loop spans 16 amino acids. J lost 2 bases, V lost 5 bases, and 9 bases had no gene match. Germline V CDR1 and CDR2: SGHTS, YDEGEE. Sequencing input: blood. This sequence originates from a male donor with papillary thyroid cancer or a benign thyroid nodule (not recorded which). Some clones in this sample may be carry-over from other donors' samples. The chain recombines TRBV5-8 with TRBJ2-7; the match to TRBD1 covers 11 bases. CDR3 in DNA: TGTGCCAGCAGATACCACGGGACAGGGGGTACCTACGAGCAGTACTTC. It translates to CASRYHGTGGTYEQYF.